A single T cell receptor beta chain is shown here with its context. Its target is unknown. The data were taken from a study of CD8 T cells in Susac syndrome. Overall study findings and caveats: In its TCR sequencing and HLA analysis, the study acknowledged that the number of individuals was relatively small.

The RNA, about 0.5 to 1 ug, was put through reverse transcription using random hexamers. The CDR3 of TCR beta was amplified by immunoSEQ multiplex PCR across 54 Vbeta and 13 Jbeta. TCRdb independently ran MiXCR on the immunoSEQ multiplex PCR reads; one entry per CDR3 protein. This sample yields some 150,000 distinct CDR3 sequences, of which approximately 93% are seen a single time; 0.075% to 0.1% belongs to the top ten. Sequencing of TCR beta was performed on blood CD8+ T cells and on blood CD4+ T cells. The TEMRA cells underwent FACS enrichment, while the CD8+ and CD4+ T cells underwent negative isolation. The source of this sequence is a human donor in good health. The sample comprised CD4+ T cells from PBMCs.

The chain's CDR3 is CSALYRGSGSNQPQHF. The DNA of the CDR3 is TGCAGTGCTTTGTATCGGGGATCAGGGAGCAATCAGCCCCAGCATTTT. The gene calls are TRBV20-1 and TRBJ1-5, with D possibly being TRBD1 (5 bases). The CDR3 runs 16 residues. V was pared by 5 bases and J by 1 base, with 18 bases between. The germline gives CDR1 DFQATT, CDR2 SNEGSKA (reference sequence).